The 27 T cell receptor beta chains given below trace back to one sample, sequenced in a study of blood T cell repertoires in COVID-19. Repertoires were generated with immunoSEQ multiplex PCR, while TCRdb's copy carries only in-frame clones and drops some. The sample holds roughly 230,000 clones, 85% seen once. The sequenced sample consisted of peripheral blood. The source of these receptors is a woman in her fifties or sixties with active or convalescent COVID-19.

The chain joins TRBV4-2 to TRBJ2-2; no firm D call. The V end lost 2 bases, the J end lost 6 bases, and 13 bases lay between the germline ends. Germline CDR1 and CDR2: LGHNA and YNFKEQ. The CDR3 length is 15 residues. This CDR3 reads CASSQSLVSAGELFF. The CDR3 nucleotides read TGTGCCAGCAGCCAATCCCTAGTTTCGGCCGGGGAGCTGTTTTTT.

The J gene is TRBJ1-4, the V gene TRBV21-1. TRBV21-1 is a known pseudogene. The CDR3 length is 15 residues. This chain's CDR3 is CASSKARPRDEKLFF. The CDR3 nucleotides are TGTGCCAGCAGCAAAGCGCGGCCGAGGGATGAAAAACTGTTTTTT.

V and J are TRBV29-1 and TRBJ2-1; 8 bases align to TRBD2. Losses at the gene ends were 4 bases for V and 7 bases for J; bases not matched to a gene: 9. The V gene's germline CDR1 is SQVTM and CDR2 ANQGSEA. The CDR3 length is 14 residues. The CDR3 coding sequence is TGCAGCGTTGCCATCGGGGGGGCCCATAATGAGCAGTTCTTC. It codes for CSVAIGGAHNEQFF.

The chain couples TRBV11-3 to TRBJ2-1; D not certain. The germline CDR1 and CDR2 sequences are SGHNT and YENEEA. The CDR3 totals 12 residues. Between the trimmed V and J ends, which lost 6 bases and 10 bases, there was a span of 13 bases. The CDR3 DNA is TGTGCCAGCAGTTCGCCTCCGAGAGAGCAGTTCTTC. Residues: CASSSPPREQFF.

This clone was counted once. The CDR3 spells CSVRPAGTYTDTQYF. The CDR3 DNA sequence: TGCAGCGTACGGCCGGCAGGGACTTACACAGATACGCAGTATTTT. The J gene is TRBJ2-3, the V gene TRBV29-1, with D perhaps matching TRBD2 (6 bases). With 6 bases removed from V and 2 bases from J, the gap between germline ends came to 18 bases. This CDR3 is built from 15 residues. CDR1 and CDR2 (germline): SQVTM, ANQGSEA.

The rearrangement joins TRBV6-6 to TRBJ2-7; D remains ambiguous. The CDR3 length is 11 residues. Trimming took off 3 bases at V and 6 bases at J, with 6 bases between the two ends. The germline gives CDR1 MNHNY, CDR2 SVGAGI (reference sequence). CDR3 sequence: CASSYAGEQYF. DNA for the CDR3: TGTGCCAGCAGTTATGCAGGCGAGCAGTACTTC.

The chain combines TRBV4-2 with TRBJ1-2; the D gene is possibly TRBD1 (5 bases). Germline V gene data show CDR1 as LGHNA and CDR2 as YNFKEQ. V was trimmed by 4 bases and J by 4 bases, leaving 19 bases between them. There are 16 residues in the CDR3. CDR3 sequence reads: CASSPKGTAGTYGYTF. The CDR3 DNA reads TGTGCCAGCAGCCCTAAAGGGACTGCGGGCACCTATGGCTACACCTTC.

The chain uses TRBV10-3 and TRBJ2-3; 11 nucleotides match TRBD2. Germline-derived CDR1 and CDR2 are ENHRY and SYGVKD. The CDR3 covers 14 residues. The ends lost 4 bases at V and 4 bases at J; junction bases unmatched: 1. CDR3 loop: CAISGSGRADTQYF. Here the CDR3 DNA reads TGTGCCATCAGTGGTAGCGGGAGGGCAGATACGCAGTATTTT.

This sequence joins TRBV7-8 and TRBJ2-7; a possible D gene is TRBD2 (5 bases). V was shortened by 1 base and J by 3 bases, with 13 bases between the two germline ends. This CDR3 has 15 residues. In germline, CDR1 is SGHVS, CDR2 FQNEAQ. CDR3 nucleotide sequence: TGTGCCAGCAGCTTAGAGAGCGGAATCTTCTACGAGCAGTACTTC. Translation gives CASSLESGIFYEQYF.

This rearrangement joins TRBV29-1 to TRBJ1-5, with D unresolved. V shed 6 bases and J shed 3 bases, with 9 bases lying between them. The CDR3 spans 12 residues. Looked up from germline, CDR1 is SQVTM and CDR2 is ANQGSEA. The CDR3 DNA reads as TGCAGCGTGAGGGCTTCCAATCAGCCCCAGCATTTT. This sequence encodes CSVRASNQPQHF.

The chain has TRBV19 and TRBJ2-1; a possible D gene is TRBD1 (7 bases). CDR1 is LNHDA and CDR2 is SQIVND in the germline V gene (reference sequence). The CDR3 covers 16 residues. Trimming took 2 bases from V and 3 from J, leaving 14 bases between them. Here the CDR3 reads CASSIWSGGLYNEQFF. CDR3 nucleotides: TGTGCCAGTAGTATATGGTCAGGGGGACTCTACAATGAGCAGTTCTTC. Drawing the rest from reference TRBV19 and TRBJ2-1, the complete variable domain is DGGITQSPKYLFRKEGQNVTLSCEQNLNHDAMYWYRQDPGQGLRLIYYSQIVNDFQKGDIAEGYSVSREKKESFPLTVTSAQKNPTAFYLCASSIWSGGLYNEQFFGPGTRLTVL.

The table lists this clone with a count of one. CDR3 region: CASSLLRVSGTHNEQFF. The CDR3 DNA follows: TGCGCCAGCAGCTTGCTTCGGGTTAGCGGGACCCACAATGAGCAGTTCTTC. The chain links TRBV5-1 to TRBJ2-1; TRBD2 agrees at 8 bases. J lost 5 bases, V lost 1 base, and 11 bases had no gene match. The CDR3 totals 17 residues. Looked up from germline, CDR1 is SGHRS and CDR2 is YFSETQ.

The genes are TRBV3-1 (or the pseudogene TRBV3-2) and TRBJ1-2, with D unresolved. The germline gives CDR1 LGHDT, CDR2 YNNKEL (reference sequence). The ends were cut back, 4 bases at V and 4 bases at J, with 16 bases in the middle. The CDR3 is 15 residues long. The CDR3 region has the DNA TGTGCCAGCAGCCTCCGCGGATCCCCTTTCTATGGCTACACCTTC. It yields the protein CASSLRGSPFYGYTF.

This clone was detected only once. The rearrangement links TRBV4-1 to TRBJ2-2, with D hard to call. Germline V gene sequence: CDR1 MGHRA, CDR2 YSYEKL. V shed 4 bases and J shed 0 bases, with 9 bases lying between them. CDR3 size: 15 residues. The chain's CDR3 is CASSRKAPNTGELFF. CDR3 bases: TGCGCCAGCAGCCGAAAAGCGCCGAACACCGGGGAGCTGTTTTTT.

The V gene is TRBV3-1 (or the pseudogene TRBV3-2), the J gene TRBJ1-1, with TRBD1 as a possible D gene (6 bases). This CDR3 region has 16 residues. With 1 base removed from V and 0 bases from J, the gap between germline ends came to 12 bases. CDR1 and CDR2 (germline): LGHDT, YNNKEL (reference sequence). The CDR3 is CASSQGTVSLNTEAFF. The CDR3 bases are TGTGCCAGCAGCCAAGGGACAGTTTCCTTGAACACTGAAGCTTTCTTT.

This chain connects TRBV28 to TRBJ1-4; 12 bases are shared with TRBD1. There are 19 residues in the CDR3. With 1 base clipped from V and 3 bases from J, the junction kept 9 bases outside the gene matches. Germline loops: CDR1 MDHEN, CDR2 SYDVKM. The DNA of the CDR3 is TGTGCCAGCAGTTTATTCACACCCGGGACAGGGGGCCCTAATGAAAAACTGTTTTTT. It specifies CASSLFTPGTGGPNEKLFF.

This clone was seen many times. The rearrangement links TRBV4-2 to TRBJ2-7, with D possibly being TRBD2 (6 bases). Germline CDR1 and CDR2: LGHNA and YNFKEQ. CDR3 length: 13 amino acids. V was pared by 2 bases and J by 3 bases, with 8 bases between. CDR3 residues: CASSQPGGYEQYF. The CDR3 coding sequence is TGTGCCAGCAGCCAACCCGGGGGCTACGAGCAGTACTTC.

The V gene is TRBV30, the J gene TRBJ1-2; D unclear. Trimming cost V 7 bases and J 14 bases, with 26 bases left between them. Germline loops: CDR1 GTSNPN, CDR2 SVGIG (reference sequence). There are 13 residues in the CDR3. CDR3 bases: TGTGCCTCTCAGGTGGGGAGTCCCCTCATGGAGACCTTC. This gives the protein CASQVGSPLMETF.

The CDR3 loop reads CASSSLGVRTDTQYF. The CDR3 nucleotides read TGTGCCAGCAGCTCCCTAGGGGTTCGAACAGATACGCAGTATTTT. The rearrangement uses TRBV7-3 and TRBJ2-3, with D possibly being TRBD1 (5 bases). V was cut by 4 bases and J by 3 bases, with 14 bases left in between. The CDR3 loop spans 15 amino acids. Germline CDR1 and CDR2: SGHTA and FQGTGA.

The rearrangement uses TRBV9 and TRBJ2-1; 14 nucleotides match TRBD2. V lost 3 bases and J lost 9; bases outside the gene matches: 8. The CDR3 has 16 residues. CDR1 is SGDLS and CDR2 is YYNGEE in the germline V gene. CDR3 in DNA: TGTGCCAGCAGCGGACGACTAGCGGGAGGGACCGGTGAGCAGTTCTTC. Amino acids: CASSGRLAGGTGEQFF.

Details on this clone: A much larger clone differs by one base, so this may be a read error. The chain employs TRBV7-6 and TRBJ1-3, with D hard to call. V lost 5 bases and J lost 0, with 8 bases in between. The germline V gene encodes CDR1 SGHVS and CDR2 FNYEAQ. The CDR3 covers 14 residues. CDR3: CASSPPGSGNTIYF. The DNA for the CDR3 is TGTGCCAGCAGCCCACCGGGCTCTGGAAACACCATATATTTT.

J is TRBJ1-5 and V is TRBV7-8; 8 positions match TRBD1. The V segment lost 5 bases and the J segment 11 bases; nucleotides outside the gene matches: 11. The germline CDR1 and CDR2 sequences are SGHVS and FQNEAQ. This CDR3 has 14 residues. The CDR3 reads CASSPTGGPRSQHF. The CDR3, as DNA: TGTGCCAGCAGCCCTACAGGGGGACCTCGATCCCAGCATTTT.

This rearrangement joins TRBV5-6 to TRBJ1-2; D may be TRBD1 (6 bases). The CDR3 is 13 amino acids. The germline V gene encodes CDR1 SGHDT and CDR2 YYEEEE. V was shortened by 4 bases and J by 2 bases, with 9 bases between the two germline ends. As DNA, the CDR3 is TGTGCCAGCAGCCAGGACAGAAACTATGGCTACACCTTC. Translation gives CASSQDRNYGYTF.

The chain recombines TRBV2 with TRBJ2-1; 11 nucleotides match TRBD1. The CDR3 extends over 14 amino acids. Germline-derived CDR1 and CDR2 are SNHLY and FYNNEI. V was clipped by 5 bases and J by 5 bases; unmatched bases: 2. CDR3 nucleotide sequence: TGTGCCAGCAGTTTGGACAGGGGGCACAATGAGCAGTTCTTC. It is translated as CASSLDRGHNEQFF.

The count of this clone is one. The chain combines TRBV28 with TRBJ2-1; 7 bases map to TRBD1. V lost 5 bases and J lost 9; bases outside the gene matches: 7. CDR3 length: 13 amino acids. Germline V gene data show CDR1 as MDHEN and CDR2 as SYDVKM. CDR3 sequence (DNA): TGTGCCAGCAGTCCCCCGACAGGGCGTGAGCAGTTCTTC. The encoded protein is CASSPPTGREQFF.

This chain uses TRBV19 with TRBJ2-7, with 8 positions matching TRBD1. The CDR3 is made up of 14 amino acids. Germline CDR1 is LNHDA and CDR2 is SQIVND (reference sequence). V shed 1 base, J shed 6 bases, and the junction held 5 bases outside the gene matches. The CDR3: CASSIGDRRGEQYV. The CDR3 DNA follows: TGTGCCAGTAGTATAGGGGACAGGAGAGGCGAGCAGTACGTC.

The sample holds a few counts of this clone. V gene TRBV19 combines with J gene TRBJ1-1, with TRBD1 as a possible D gene (5 bases). CDR1 is LNHDA and CDR2 is SQIVND in the germline V gene (reference sequence). The CDR3 has 14 amino acids. Trimming stripped 1 base from V and 3 bases from J, with 9 bases between. The CDR3 DNA reads as TGTGCCAGTAGTATAGCCCCCAGGGACACTGAAGCTTTCTTT. Protein product: CASSIAPRDTEAFF.